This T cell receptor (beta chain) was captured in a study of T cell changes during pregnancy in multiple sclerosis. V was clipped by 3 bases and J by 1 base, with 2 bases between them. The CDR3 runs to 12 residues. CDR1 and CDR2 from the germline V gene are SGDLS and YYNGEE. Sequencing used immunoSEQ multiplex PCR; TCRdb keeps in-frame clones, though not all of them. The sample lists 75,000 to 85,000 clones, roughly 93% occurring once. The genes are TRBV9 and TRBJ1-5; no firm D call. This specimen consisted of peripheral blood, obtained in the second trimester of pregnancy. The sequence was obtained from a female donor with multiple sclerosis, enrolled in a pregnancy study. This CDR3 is CASSASNQPQHF. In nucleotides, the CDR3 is TGTGCCAGCAGCGCAAGCAATCAGCCCCAGCATTTT. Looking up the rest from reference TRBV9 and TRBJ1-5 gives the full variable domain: DSGVTQTPKHLITATGQRVTLRCSPRSGDLSVYWYQQSLDQGLQFLIQYYNGEERAKGNILERFSAQQFPDLHSELNLSSLELGDSALYFCASSASNQPQHFGDGTRLSIL.